This passage covers 10 T cell receptor beta chains from one sample sequenced in a study of siplizumab effects on memory and regulatory T cells. This table comes from immunoSEQ multiplex PCR, and its TCRdb copy is limited to in-frame clones, with some not included. The sample yields some 81,000 clones, 95% seen once. Sample: CD8+ T cells sorted from blood. These receptors were collected from a human donor in good health.

CDR3 sequence: CASSFLQGEGRTEAFF. DNA for the CDR3: TGTGCCAGCAGTTTTCTCCAGGGCGAGGGGCGTACTGAAGCTTTCTTT. The chain couples TRBV28 to TRBJ1-1, with D possibly being TRBD1 (5 bases). Trimming cost V 3 bases and J 5 bases, with 19 bases left between them. Germline V gene lookup returns CDR1 MDHEN and CDR2 SYDVKM. The CDR3 has 16 residues.

This sequence joins TRBV29-1 and TRBJ2-1; D is possibly TRBD2 (6 bases). V lost 0 bases to trimming and J lost 7 bases, with 16 bases between them. Germline-derived CDR1 and CDR2 are SQVTM and ANQGSEA. The CDR3 is 15 residues long. This CDR3 is CSVEDPSGLQNEQFF. CDR3 in DNA: TGCAGCGTTGAAGATCCAAGCGGGCTACAGAATGAGCAGTTCTTC.

In nucleotides, the CDR3 is TGTGCCAGCAAGTTTGGGGGACTCAGCAATCAGCCCCAGCATTTT. This translates into CASKFGGLSNQPQHF. The chain links TRBV27 to TRBJ1-5; the D gene is possibly TRBD1 (5 bases). V was clipped by 7 bases and J by 1 base, with 14 bases between them. The CDR3 is 15 amino acids. Germline lookup yields CDR1 MNHEY and CDR2 SMNVEV (reference sequence).

In its sample, this clone was seen once. Here the CDR3 DNA reads TGCGCCAGCAGCCAAGAAACGCCTAGCAGGAGCTCCTACGAGCAGTACTTC. Protein sequence: CASSQETPSRSSYEQYF. The chain combines TRBV4-1 with TRBJ2-7; weak D call: TRBD2 (5 bases). Trimming took 0 bases from V and 0 from J, leaving 15 bases between them. Germline values: CDR1 MGHRA, CDR2 YSYEKL. The CDR3 loop spans 17 amino acids.

The chain's CDR3 is CASSFGTAGGAYNEQFF. The CDR3 DNA sequence: TGTGCCAGCAGCTTTGGGACAGCGGGAGGCGCCTACAATGAGCAGTTCTTC. This rearrangement joins TRBV11-2 to TRBJ2-1; 9 bases line up with TRBD2. CDR1 SGHAT and CDR2 FQNNGV come from the germline V gene. Trimming removed 3 bases from V and 2 bases from J; junction bases left unmatched: 8. The CDR3 is made up of 17 amino acids.

This clone was seen a single time. The chain is built from TRBV30 and TRBJ1-5; D not certain. V dropped 3 bases and J dropped 4 bases, with 7 bases sitting between them. Looked up from germline, CDR1 is GTSNPN and CDR2 is SVGIG (reference sequence). There are 12 residues in the CDR3. CDR3 coding DNA: TGTGCCTGGAGGACGGGGAATCAGCCCCAGCATTTT. It translates to CAWRTGNQPQHF. Full variable domain (outside the CDR3, taken from reference TRBV30 and TRBJ1-5): SQTIHQWPATLVQPVGSPLSLECTVEGTSNPNLYWYRQAAGRGLQLLFYSVGIGQISSEVPQNLSASRPQDRQFILSSKKLLLSDSGFYLCAWRTGNQPQHFGDGTRLSIL.

This clone appeared once. The chain has TRBV5-6 and TRBJ1-1; TRBD1 might be the D (6 bases). The CDR3 totals 15 residues. CDR1 is SGHDT, CDR2 YYEEEE, per germline. The germline V and J ends were trimmed by 6 bases and 1 base, with 16 bases remaining between them. CDR3: CASKGRTVTNTEAFF. As DNA, the CDR3 is TGTGCCAGCAAAGGCAGGACAGTAACGAACACTGAAGCTTTCTTT.

The chain is built from TRBV19 and TRBJ1-3; D unresolved. The length of the CDR3 is 11 residues. V was clipped by 7 bases and J by 1 base, with 2 bases between them. Germline V gene lookup returns CDR1 LNHDA and CDR2 SQIVND (reference sequence). The CDR3 DNA follows: TGTGCCAGTATATCTGGAAACACCATATATTTT. Translated: CASISGNTIYF. Using reference TRBV19 and TRBJ1-3 for the parts outside the CDR3, the full variable domain is DGGITQSPKYLFRKEGQNVTLSCEQNLNHDAMYWYRQDPGQGLRLIYYSQIVNDFQKGDIAEGYSVSREKKESFPLTVTSAQKNPTAFYLCASISGNTIYFGEGSWLTVV.

The rearrangement links TRBV6-6 to TRBJ2-5; D might be TRBD1 (5 bases). Germline V CDR1 and CDR2: MNHNY, SVGAGI (reference sequence). Trimming pared 6 bases from V and 3 bases from J, leaving 8 bases between. CDR3 size: 12 residues. CDR3 in amino acids: CASSDSEETQYF. CDR3 sequence (DNA): TGTGCCAGCAGCGACAGTGAAGAGACCCAGTACTTC.

The chain links TRBV4-2 to TRBJ2-7, with 7 bases lining up with TRBD2. CDR3 length: 14 residues. From germline, CDR1 is LGHNA and CDR2 YNFKEQ. V shed 0 bases, J shed 3 bases, and the junction held 2 bases outside the gene matches. Here the CDR3 reads CASSQDPSGYEQYF. Here the CDR3 DNA reads TGTGCCAGCAGCCAAGATCCTAGCGGCTACGAGCAGTACTTC.